These 3 T cell receptor beta chains were all obtained from the same sample, sequenced in a study of PD-L1 blockade in urothelial cancer. Time point defined: peripheral blood 6 weeks after treatment start. Here immunoSEQ multiplex PCR was the method, and the copy in TCRdb shows in-frame clones only, minus some. The sample contains about 43,000 clones, around four fifths of which appear only once. The material sequenced was PBMCs, taken around atezolizumab (anti-PD-L1) treatment. The receptor source for this set is a man in his sixties with urothelial cancer.

The CDR3 coding sequence is TGTGCCAGTAGTTTGGGCCGTGAGAGTGGCTACACCTTC. This sequence encodes CASSLGRESGYTF. The V call is TRBV19, the J call TRBJ1-2; D gene unclear. This CDR3 is 13 amino acids long. Germline V CDR1 and CDR2: LNHDA, SQIVND (reference sequence). Trimming took off 5 bases at V and 7 bases at J, with 14 bases between the two ends.

The CDR3 DNA reads TGTGCCAGCAGCCCCCGAGGCGGGGGGTACAATGAGCAGTTCTTC. It translates to CASSPRGGGYNEQFF. This chain joins TRBV5-5 and TRBJ2-1; 8 nucleotides agree with TRBD2. CDR1 is SGHKS, CDR2 YYEKEE, per germline (reference sequence). The trim removed 4 bases at V and 4 bases at J, leaving 7 bases unmatched. The CDR3 spans 15 residues.

The chain is built from TRBV28 and TRBJ1-6; 7 positions agree with TRBD1. The V and J ends lost 7 bases and 7 bases, in that order; junction bases with no gene match: 4. The germline V gene has CDR1 MDHEN and CDR2 SYDVKM. This CDR3 has 13 residues. CDR3 nucleotide sequence: TGTGCCAGCACCCGGGACAGAAATTCACCCCTCCACTTT. It encodes CASTRDRNSPLHF.